This TCR beta chain was sequenced in a study of shared clonotypes between healthy human individuals. Turning to the study itself: CD4 naive and memory got three plates each, CD8 naive two, CD8 memory one.

Study results and limitations: The four-donor shared clonotypes exceeded non-shared clonotypes in generation probability, with non-shared ones scoring lower.

This clone showed up just once. Antigen specificity is unknown. The CDR3 extends over 15 amino acids. The V end was cut by 3 bases, the J end by 3 bases, with 15 bases between. CDR1 and CDR2 (germline): LNHNV, YYDKDF (reference sequence). The naive CD8 subset, CD45RO-negative cells positively selected for CCR7, excluded terminally differentiated effector memory CD45RA+ cells. The protocol was immunoSEQ multiplex PCR, while the TCRdb copy is restricted to in-frame clones and leaves out a portion. The table lists about 2,100,000 clones, about 92% of them singletons. The V gene is TRBV15, the J gene TRBJ2-7; D may be TRBD1 or TRBD2 (5 bases each). The source is a man younger than 35 in good health. Some clones in this sample may be carry-over from other donors' samples. The sample was naive CD8+ T cells from PBMCs. The CDR3 DNA sequence: TGTGCCACCAGCAGCGTTAGGGACGGAATCTACGAGCAGTACTTC. This sequence encodes CATSSVRDGIYEQYF.